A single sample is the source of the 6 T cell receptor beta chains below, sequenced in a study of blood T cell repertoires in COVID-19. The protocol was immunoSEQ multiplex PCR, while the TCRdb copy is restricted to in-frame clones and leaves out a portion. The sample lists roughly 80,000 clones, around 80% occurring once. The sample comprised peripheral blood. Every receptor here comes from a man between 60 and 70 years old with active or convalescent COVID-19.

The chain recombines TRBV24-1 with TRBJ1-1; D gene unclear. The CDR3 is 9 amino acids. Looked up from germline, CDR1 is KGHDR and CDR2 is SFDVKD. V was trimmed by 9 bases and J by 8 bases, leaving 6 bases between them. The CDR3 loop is CATGREAFF. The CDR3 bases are TGTGCCACCGGGAGGGAAGCTTTCTTT.

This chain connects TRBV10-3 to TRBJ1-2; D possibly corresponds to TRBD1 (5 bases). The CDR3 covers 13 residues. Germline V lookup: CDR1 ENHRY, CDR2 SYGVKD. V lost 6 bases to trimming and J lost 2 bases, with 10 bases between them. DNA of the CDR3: TGTGCCATCAGCCCCCCAGGGAACTATGGCTACACCTTC. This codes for CAISPPGNYGYTF.

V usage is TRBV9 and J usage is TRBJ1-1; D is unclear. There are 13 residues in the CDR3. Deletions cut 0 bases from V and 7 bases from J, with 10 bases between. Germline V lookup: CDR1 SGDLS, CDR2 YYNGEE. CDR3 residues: CASSVGPEGEAFF. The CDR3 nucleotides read TGTGCCAGCAGCGTAGGGCCAGAGGGTGAAGCTTTCTTT.

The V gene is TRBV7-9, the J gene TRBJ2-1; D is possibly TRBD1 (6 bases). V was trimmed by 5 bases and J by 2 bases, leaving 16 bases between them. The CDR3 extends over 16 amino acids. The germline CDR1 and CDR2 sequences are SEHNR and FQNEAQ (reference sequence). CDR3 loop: CASSLQGVVAYNEQFF. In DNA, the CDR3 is TGTGCCAGCAGCCTACAGGGAGTAGTGGCCTACAATGAGCAGTTCTTC.

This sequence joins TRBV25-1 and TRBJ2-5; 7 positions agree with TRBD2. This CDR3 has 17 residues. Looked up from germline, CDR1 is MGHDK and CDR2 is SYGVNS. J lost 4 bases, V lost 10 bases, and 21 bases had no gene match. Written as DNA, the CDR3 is TGTGCCACCACCGGGCGGGGGAGCATCTTACCGCCAGAGACCCAGTACTTC. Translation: CATTGRGSILPPETQYF.

The CDR3 loop is CASSLVQGSPLHF. The CDR3 DNA sequence: TGTGCCAGCAGCTTAGTGCAGGGTTCACCCCTCCACTTT. The J gene is TRBJ1-6, the V gene TRBV7-9, with TRBD1 as a possible D gene (5 bases). The V end was cut by 1 base, the J end by 9 bases, with 7 bases between. Germline lookup yields CDR1 SEHNR and CDR2 FQNEAQ (reference sequence). The CDR3 loop spans 13 amino acids. The whole variable domain, remainder taken from reference TRBV7-9 and TRBJ1-6, is DTGVSQNPRHKITKRGQNVTFRCDPISEHNRLYWYRQTLGQGPEFLTYFQNEAQLEKSRLLSDRFSAERPKGSFSTLEIQRTEQGDSAMYLCASSLVQGSPLHFGNGTRLTVT.